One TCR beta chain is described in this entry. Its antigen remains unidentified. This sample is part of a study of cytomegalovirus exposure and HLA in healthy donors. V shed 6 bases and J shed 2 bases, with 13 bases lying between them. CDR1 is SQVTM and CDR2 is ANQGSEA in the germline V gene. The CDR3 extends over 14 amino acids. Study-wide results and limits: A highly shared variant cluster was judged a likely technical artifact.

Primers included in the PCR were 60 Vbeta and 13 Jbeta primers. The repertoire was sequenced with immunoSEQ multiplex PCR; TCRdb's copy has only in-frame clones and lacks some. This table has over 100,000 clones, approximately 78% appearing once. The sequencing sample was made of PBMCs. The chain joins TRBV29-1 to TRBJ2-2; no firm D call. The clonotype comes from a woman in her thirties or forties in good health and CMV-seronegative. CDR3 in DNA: TGCAGCGTGAGGTTGTCGGTCAACACCGGGGAGCTGTTTTTT. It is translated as CSVRLSVNTGELFF.